This TCR beta chain was sequenced for a study of blood T cell repertoires in COVID-19 (dated by TCRdb to the early 2020s). General notes on the study: Collaborator samples came from the United States, Italy and Spain and covered acute and convalescent phases of COVID-19. The material from the prospective study consisted of cDNA or gDNA derived from T cells, B-cell-depleted T cells, or PBMCs. The dataset comprised deeply sampled blood TCRbeta repertoires from subjects exposed to, actively infected with, or recovered from COVID-19. The repertoires were made available in a free public database intended to serve as a resource for research on the immune response to SARS-CoV-2. Samples came from the ongoing ImmuneRACE study (first 160 participants) plus 1,254 subjects from 6 global collaborators. A de-identified subject ID, COVID-19 status, age in years and sex were almost always included in the sample metadata. Where HLA class I and class II types were available, the types were taken from metadata supplied by the sample provider, not from assay-based typing.

Based on the germline V gene (reference sequence), the CDR1 and CDR2 sequences are DFQATT and SNEGSKA. From cysteine to phenylalanine, the CDR3 is 15 amino acids long. The DNA shown is the 45-base CDR3, in frame from base 1. For this chain, trimming is 3 bases at the V end and 7 bases at the J end, and the number of junction bases without a gene match is 14. TCRbeta CDR3 regions were amplified from genomic DNA by means of the immunoSEQ Assay, a bias-controlled multiplex PCR. In the paper's pipeline: The number of nucleated cells in each sample was estimated from the amplification of reference gene primers within the assay. Sequence reads were collapsed and filtered to measure the absolute abundance of every unique TCRbeta CDR3 rearrangement. For each sample, productive Simpson clonality was calculated as the square root of Simpson's diversity index across productive rearrangements. Entries here come from immuneACCESS through TCRdb and include only in-frame sequences with V and J called. Some clones fail to appear in such tables; in the studies checked, an unresolved V gene covers under half of the shortfall, and the cause of the remainder is unknown. The V and J calls and clone size are taken from that table; D and trimming were inferred from the DNA. For this sample the table gives some 150,000 clones, of which roughly 84% were detected only once. The ten largest clones add up to around 4% of the sample.

Whole blood was collected in K2EDTA tubes by collaborating institutions according to the institutions' own protocols. For TCRbeta analysis, collaborator samples were shipped as frozen whole blood, as isolated PBMCs, or as DNA extracted from either sample type. Overall study outcomes, separate from this receptor: Clinical and demographic metadata were provided uncurated, with the amount varying by source and participant.

About this clone: Its antigen is still unknown. No much larger clone exists at a distance of one base, and base qualities are not known.

Sequencing was done on a sample of peripheral blood. The TCR originated in a woman aged 55-70 years with acute or convalescent COVID-19. The chain is encoded by TRBV20-1 joined to TRBJ2-5, and TRBD2 matches 7 of the central bases. The DNA sequence follows: TGCAGTGCTAGTGCTCCTAGGCGGGAGTTAGGGACCCAGTACTTC. This codes for CSASAPRRELGTQYF.